The sequence of this T cell receptor beta chain was determined in a study of blood T cell repertoires in COVID-19. At the level of the study: In each case, the material was cDNA or gDNA derived from T cells, B-cell-depleted T cells, or PBMCs.

The V and J ends lost 2 bases and 2 bases, in that order; junction bases with no gene match: 3. The length of the CDR3 is 15 residues. Per the germline V gene, CDR1 is ENHRY and CDR2 is SYGVKD. This clone came up a few times. During active infection, Seattle patients enrolled and were then monitored through disease. In the source study's methods: Reference gene primers were amplified, and this amplification served to estimate nucleated cell counts. Profiling relied on immunoSEQ multiplex PCR, and the TCRdb table lists in-frame clones only, not all of them. V and J calls and clone size follow that table, whereas D and trimming were derived from the DNA. The sample lists approximately 290,000 clones, 80% to 85% seen once, with 15% to 17% in the top ten.

The TCR sequence derives from a person between 65 and 80 years old with COVID-19, enrolled during active disease. Sequenced material: peripheral blood. The chain joins TRBV10-3 to TRBJ2-5, with 9 bases that match TRBD2. The chain's CDR3 is CAISEGLARQETQYF. The CDR3 nucleotides read TGTGCCATCAGTGAGGGACTAGCGCGGCAAGAGACCCAGTACTTC.